This T cell receptor (beta chain) emerged from a study of cytomegalovirus exposure and HLA in healthy donors. Use of 60 Vbeta and 13 Jbeta primers characterized the PCR. TCRdb keeps only in-frame clones here, not all; method: immunoSEQ multiplex PCR. The profile covers about 82,000 clones, with roughly 84% appearing a single time and about 19% taken by the ten largest. Study-wide points: Investigators reported 150 to 200 TCR beta chains as tied to cytomegalovirus.

Remarks on this clone: The target antigen is unknown.

The germline V gene has CDR1 SGHVS and CDR2 FQNEAQ. CDR3 length: 14 residues. V lost 9 bases to trimming and J lost 5 bases; unmatched junction nucleotides: 12. The specimen sequenced was PBMCs. The V gene is TRBV7-8, the J gene TRBJ1-1, with TRBD1 matching 7 bases. This sequence was found in a man in his sixties or seventies in good health and CMV-seropositive. This CDR3 is CASRSRGQGTEAFF. In nucleotides, the CDR3 is TGTGCCAGTCGTTCTAGGGGGCAGGGTACTGAAGCTTTCTTT.